This T cell receptor beta chain was identified during a study of blood T cell repertoires in COVID-19. Turning to the study itself: The United States, Italy and Spain supplied acute and convalescent COVID-19 samples.

In the original processing: Amplification of reference gene primers provided the estimated nucleated cell counts. The repertoire was sequenced with immunoSEQ multiplex PCR; TCRdb's copy has only in-frame clones and lacks some. The DNA gave D and trimming, while V, J and clone size come from that table. The sample holds 80,000 to 100,000 clones, 80% seen once. CDR3 length: 15 residues. Germline V gives CDR1 SGHRS, CDR2 YFSETQ. V lost 4 bases and J lost 6; bases outside the gene matches: 11. Sequencing was performed on peripheral blood. The TCR sequence derives from a man aged 45-65 years who had recovered from COVID-19. V is TRBV5-1 and J is TRBJ2-5; TRBD1 aligns across 8 bases. CDR3 coding DNA: TGCGCCAGCAGCCCACTGACAGGGGAAGGGAAGACCCAGTACTTC. It codes for CASSPLTGEGKTQYF.